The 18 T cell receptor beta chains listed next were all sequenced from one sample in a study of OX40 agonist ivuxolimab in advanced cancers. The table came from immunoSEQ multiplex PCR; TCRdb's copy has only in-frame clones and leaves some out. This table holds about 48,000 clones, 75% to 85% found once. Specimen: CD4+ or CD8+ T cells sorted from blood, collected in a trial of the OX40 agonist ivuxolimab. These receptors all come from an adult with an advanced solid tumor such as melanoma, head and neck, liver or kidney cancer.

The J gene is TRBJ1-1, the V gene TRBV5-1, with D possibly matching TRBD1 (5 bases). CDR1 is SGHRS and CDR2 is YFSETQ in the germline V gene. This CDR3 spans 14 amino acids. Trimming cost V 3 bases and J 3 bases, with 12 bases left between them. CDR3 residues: CASSSLRGDTEAFF. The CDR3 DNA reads TGCGCCAGCAGCTCCCTGCGGGGGGACACTGAAGCTTTCTTT.

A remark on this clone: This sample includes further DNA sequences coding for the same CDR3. The DNA of the CDR3 is TGTGCCAGCAGTGGTCAGGGGGGCGGCACCGGGGAGCTGTTTTTT. It translates to CASSGQGGGTGELFF. J is TRBJ2-2 and V is TRBV2, with D perhaps matching TRBD1 (7 bases). The germline CDR1 and CDR2 sequences are SNHLY and FYNNEI. The CDR3 consists of 15 residues. Trimming shortened V by 4 bases and J by 4 bases, and 13 bases separated the two germline ends.

CDR3 sequence: CASSLDPFGANVLTF. DNA for the CDR3: TGTGCCAGCAGCTTGGACCCCTTTGGGGCCAACGTCCTGACTTTC. The rearrangement joins TRBV5-5 to TRBJ2-6; D is undetermined. The CDR3 runs to 15 residues. Trimming cost V 0 bases and J 3 bases, with 7 bases left between them. Germline V gives CDR1 SGHKS, CDR2 YYEKEE (reference sequence).

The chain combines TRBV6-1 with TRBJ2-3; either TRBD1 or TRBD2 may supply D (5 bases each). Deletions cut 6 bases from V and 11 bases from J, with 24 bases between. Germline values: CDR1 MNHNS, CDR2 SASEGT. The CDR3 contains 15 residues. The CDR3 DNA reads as TGTGCCAGCAGGCACCGGGACCGCGGGTTTTATGAGCAGTATTTT. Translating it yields CASRHRDRGFYEQYF.

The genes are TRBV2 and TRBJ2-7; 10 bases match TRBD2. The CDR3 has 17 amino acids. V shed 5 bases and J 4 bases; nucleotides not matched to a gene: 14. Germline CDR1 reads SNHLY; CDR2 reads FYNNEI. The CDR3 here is CASSNRQRGGQGYEQYF. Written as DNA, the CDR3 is TGTGCCAGCAGTAACCGCCAGCGGGGGGGCCAGGGTTACGAGCAGTACTTC.

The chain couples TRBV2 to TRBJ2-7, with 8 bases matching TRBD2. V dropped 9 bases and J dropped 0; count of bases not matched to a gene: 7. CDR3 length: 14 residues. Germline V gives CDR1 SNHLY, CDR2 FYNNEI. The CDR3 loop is CARTSGGGSYEQYF. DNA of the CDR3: TGTGCCAGGACCTCCGGGGGGGGCTCCTACGAGCAGTACTTC.

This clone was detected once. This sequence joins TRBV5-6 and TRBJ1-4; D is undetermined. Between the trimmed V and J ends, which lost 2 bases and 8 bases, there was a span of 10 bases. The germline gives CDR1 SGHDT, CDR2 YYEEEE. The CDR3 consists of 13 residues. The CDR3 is CASSFGEEEKLFF. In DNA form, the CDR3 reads TGTGCCAGCAGCTTTGGGGAGGAGGAAAAACTGTTTTTT.

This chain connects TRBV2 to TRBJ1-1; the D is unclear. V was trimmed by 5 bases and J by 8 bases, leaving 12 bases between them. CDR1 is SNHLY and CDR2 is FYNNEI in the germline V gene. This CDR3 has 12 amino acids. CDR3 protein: CASSYNSAEAFF. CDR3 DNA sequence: TGTGCCAGCAGTTATAACAGCGCCGAAGCTTTCTTT.

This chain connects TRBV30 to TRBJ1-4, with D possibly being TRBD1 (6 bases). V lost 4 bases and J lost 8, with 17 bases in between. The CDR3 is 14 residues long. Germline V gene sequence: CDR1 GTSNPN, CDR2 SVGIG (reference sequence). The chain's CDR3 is CAWTSGGRAEKLFF. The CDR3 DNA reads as TGTGCCTGGACAAGCGGGGGGCGAGCCGAAAAACTGTTTTTT.

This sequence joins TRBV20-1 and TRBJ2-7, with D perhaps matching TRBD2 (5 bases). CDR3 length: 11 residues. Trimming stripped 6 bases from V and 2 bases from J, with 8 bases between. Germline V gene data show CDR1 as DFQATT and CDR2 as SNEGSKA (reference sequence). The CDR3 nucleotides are TGCAGTGCGGCGGGCACCTACGAGCAGTACTTC. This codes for CSAAGTYEQYF.

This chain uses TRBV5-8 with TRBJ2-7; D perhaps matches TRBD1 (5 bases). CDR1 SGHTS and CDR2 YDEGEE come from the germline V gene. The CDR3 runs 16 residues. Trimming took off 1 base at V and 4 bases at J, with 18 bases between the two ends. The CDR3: CASSLYSHQGGYEQYF. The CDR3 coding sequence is TGTGCCAGCAGCTTGTACTCCCACCAGGGTGGGTACGAGCAGTACTTC. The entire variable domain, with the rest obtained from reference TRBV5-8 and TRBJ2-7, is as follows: EAGVTQSPTHLIKTRGQQATLRCSPISGHTSVYWYQQALGLGLQFLLWYDEGEERNRGNFPPRFSGRQFPNYSSELNVNALELEDSALYLCASSLYSHQGGYEQYFGPGTRLTVT.

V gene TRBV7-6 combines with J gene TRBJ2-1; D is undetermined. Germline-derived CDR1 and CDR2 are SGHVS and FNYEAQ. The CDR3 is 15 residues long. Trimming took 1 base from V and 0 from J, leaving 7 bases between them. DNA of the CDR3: TGTGCCAGCAGCTTAGTGATGAGCTCCTACAATGAGCAGTTCTTC. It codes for CASSLVMSSYNEQFF.

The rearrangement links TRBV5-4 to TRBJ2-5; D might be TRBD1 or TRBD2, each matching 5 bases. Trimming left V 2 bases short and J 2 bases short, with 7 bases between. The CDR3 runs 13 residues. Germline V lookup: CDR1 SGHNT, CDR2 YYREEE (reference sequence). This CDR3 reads CASSFGTQETQYF. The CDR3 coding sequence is TGTGCCAGCAGCTTCGGGACGCAAGAGACCCAGTACTTC.

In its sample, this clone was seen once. The CDR3 region is CASSRSGGPWDEQFF. For the CDR3, the DNA is TGTGCCAGCAGCCGTAGCGGGGGGCCTTGGGATGAGCAGTTCTTC. The V and J genes are TRBV6-5 and TRBJ2-1; TRBD2 matches at 10 bases. V lost 6 bases and J lost 8; bases outside the gene matches: 10. The CDR3 is 15 residues long. CDR1 and CDR2 from the germline V gene are MNHEY and SVGAGI.

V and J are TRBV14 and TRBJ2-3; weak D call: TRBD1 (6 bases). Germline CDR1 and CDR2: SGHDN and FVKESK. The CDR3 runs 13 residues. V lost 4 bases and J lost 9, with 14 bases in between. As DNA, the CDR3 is TGTGCCAGCAGCCTTCGGACAGCCCCCACGCAGTATTTT. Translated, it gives CASSLRTAPTQYF.

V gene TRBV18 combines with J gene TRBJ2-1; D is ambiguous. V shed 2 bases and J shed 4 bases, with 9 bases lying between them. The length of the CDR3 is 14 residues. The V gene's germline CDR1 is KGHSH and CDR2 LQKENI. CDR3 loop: CASSPWISYNEQFF. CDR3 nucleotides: TGTGCCAGCTCACCATGGATCTCTTACAATGAGCAGTTCTTC.

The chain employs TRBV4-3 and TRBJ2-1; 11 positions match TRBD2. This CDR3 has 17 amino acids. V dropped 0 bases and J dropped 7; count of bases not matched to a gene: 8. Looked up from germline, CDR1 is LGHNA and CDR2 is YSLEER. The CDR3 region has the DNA TGCGCCAGCAGCCAAGACGGATTAGCGGGGGGGAGGAATGAGCAGTTCTTC. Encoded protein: CASSQDGLAGGRNEQFF.

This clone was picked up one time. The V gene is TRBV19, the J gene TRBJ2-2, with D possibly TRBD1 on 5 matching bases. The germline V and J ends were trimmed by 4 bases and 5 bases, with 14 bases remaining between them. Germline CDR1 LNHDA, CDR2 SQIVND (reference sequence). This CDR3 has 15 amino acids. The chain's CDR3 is CASSNRQFQTGELFF. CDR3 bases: TGTGCCAGTAGTAATCGACAGTTCCAGACCGGGGAGCTGTTTTTT.